The 27 T cell receptor beta chains listed next were all sequenced from one sample in a study of T cell responses to AZD1222 COVID-19 vaccine. Here immunoSEQ multiplex PCR was the method, and the copy in TCRdb shows in-frame clones only, minus some. The profile shows roughly 20,000 clones, around 82% of them singletons. This specimen was peripheral blood, taken on day 0 of AZD1222 vaccination. These receptors all come from an adult in good health.

The V gene is TRBV6-5, the J gene TRBJ2-1; TRBD2 aligns across 10 bases. CDR3 length equals 14 residues. Germline V gene sequence: CDR1 MNHEY, CDR2 SVGAGI. V lost 8 bases to trimming and J lost 5 bases; unmatched junction nucleotides: 6. The chain's CDR3 is CASGTSGDDNEQFF. The CDR3 region has the DNA TGTGCCAGCGGAACTAGCGGGGACGACAATGAGCAGTTCTTC.

The chain links TRBV3-1 (or the pseudogene TRBV3-2) to TRBJ2-2; D is unclear. Looked up from germline, CDR1 is LGHDT and CDR2 is YNNKEL (reference sequence). Trimming stripped 1 base from V and 3 bases from J, with 9 bases between. This CDR3 has 15 residues. The CDR3 region is CASSQVYGDTGELFF. The CDR3 coding sequence is TGTGCCAGCAGCCAAGTTTACGGAGACACCGGGGAGCTGTTTTTT.

This rearrangement joins TRBV5-8 to TRBJ1-1; 9 bases are a match to TRBD1. CDR1 and CDR2 from the germline V gene are SGHTS and YDEGEE. CDR3 length: 15 amino acids. After removal of 10 bases from V and 0 bases from J, the junction contained 10 bases not matched to a gene. The CDR3 DNA reads TGTGCCGGGCCCGGGACAGGGCTTATGAACACTGAAGCTTTCTTT. Protein product: CAGPGTGLMNTEAFF.

V gene TRBV5-1 combines with J gene TRBJ2-2, with 8 bases matching TRBD2. The junction had 0 bases not matched to a gene; V was cut back by 0 bases and J by 8 bases. Germline V CDR1 and CDR2: SGHRS, YFSETQ. The CDR3 has 13 residues. This CDR3 is CASSLVAGGELFF. CDR3 bases: TGCGCCAGCAGCTTGGTAGCGGGAGGGGAGCTGTTTTTT.

The chain couples TRBV2 to TRBJ2-1; possibly TRBD1 or TRBD2 for D (5 bases each). Looked up from germline, CDR1 is SNHLY and CDR2 is FYNNEI. The V gene lost 7 bases and the J gene lost 8 bases, with 15 bases spanning the gap. The CDR3 has 13 residues. CDR3 bases: TGTGCCAGCATGGGACGGCTCAAGGATGAGCAGTTCTTC. Its translation: CASMGRLKDEQFF.

This sequence joins TRBV7-8 and TRBJ2-1, with D tentatively TRBD1 or TRBD2 (5 bases each). The CDR3 extends over 13 amino acids. Per the germline V gene, CDR1 is SGHVS and CDR2 is FQNEAQ. Trimming shortened V by 6 bases and J by 7 bases, and 13 bases separated the two germline ends. CDR3 sequence reads: CASSSYGGNEQFF. DNA of the CDR3: TGTGCCAGCAGTTCGTATGGGGGTAATGAGCAGTTCTTC.

This clone was picked up one time. V usage is TRBV6-6 and J usage is TRBJ1-5, with 8 bases lining up with TRBD1. CDR3 length: 18 residues. The germline V gene has CDR1 MNHNY and CDR2 SVGAGI (reference sequence). V lost 5 bases to trimming and J lost 0 bases; unmatched junction nucleotides: 12. The CDR3 here is CASSPRPGTGYSNQPQHF. The CDR3 DNA reads TGTGCCAGCAGTCCTCGTCCCGGGACAGGCTATAGCAATCAGCCCCAGCATTTT.

This clone has only a few counts. This rearrangement joins TRBV27 to TRBJ2-1, with D perhaps being TRBD1 or TRBD2 (6 bases each). The CDR3 covers 15 residues. In germline, CDR1 is MNHEY, CDR2 SMNVEV (reference sequence). The V end lost 2 bases, the J end lost 8 bases, and 16 bases lay between the germline ends. The CDR3 DNA follows: TGTGCCAGCAGTTTACTCGGGGGCGCGGGTGATGAGCAGTTCTTC. Encoded protein: CASSLLGGAGDEQFF.

The chain uses TRBV27 and TRBJ1-1; D might be TRBD1 (5 bases). Deletions cut 2 bases from V and 6 bases from J, with 13 bases between. The CDR3 is 14 amino acids. The germline gives CDR1 MNHEY, CDR2 SMNVEV (reference sequence). The CDR3 loop reads CASSLLQGGAEAFF. CDR3 nucleotide sequence: TGTGCCAGCAGTTTACTCCAGGGAGGCGCTGAAGCTTTCTTT.

This clone has more than one count but fewer than ten. The chain employs TRBV7-9 and TRBJ1-4; TRBD1 is a possible D gene (5 bases). Trimming took off 3 bases at V and 3 bases at J, with 8 bases between the two ends. The CDR3 loop spans 14 amino acids. Germline values: CDR1 SEHNR, CDR2 FQNEAQ (reference sequence). CDR3 nucleotide sequence: TGTGCCAGCAGCTTGGGGGTGGCTAATGAAAAACTGTTTTTT. Translating it yields CASSLGVANEKLFF.

V and J are TRBV19 and TRBJ1-1, with D hard to call. CDR1 is LNHDA and CDR2 is SQIVND in the germline V gene (reference sequence). This CDR3 comprises 15 residues. Trimming left V 0 bases short and J 1 base short, with 9 bases between. CDR3 nucleotides: TGTGCCAGTAGTATAGAAAGACGGAAGAACACTGAAGCTTTCTTT. As protein: CASSIERRKNTEAFF. Full variable domain (rest looked up from reference TRBV19 and TRBJ1-1): DGGITQSPKYLFRKEGQNVTLSCEQNLNHDAMYWYRQDPGQGLRLIYYSQIVNDFQKGDIAEGYSVSREKKESFPLTVTSAQKNPTAFYLCASSIERRKNTEAFFGQGTRLTVV.

This chain connects TRBV7-2 to TRBJ2-7; no definite D call. The CDR3 covers 14 residues. From germline, CDR1 is SGHTA and CDR2 FQGNSA. V was pared by 1 base and J by 6 bases, with 13 bases between. The CDR3 loop is CASSLGADWGEQYF. In DNA, the CDR3 is TGTGCCAGCAGCTTAGGGGCAGACTGGGGCGAGCAGTACTTC.

The V gene is TRBV4-2, the J gene TRBJ2-2; TRBD1 agrees at 9 bases. J gave up 6 bases and V 0 bases, and 8 bases lay outside the gene matches. CDR1 is LGHNA and CDR2 is YNFKEQ in the germline V gene. The CDR3 contains 17 residues. The CDR3 here is CASSQDLGQGLAGELFF. Here the CDR3 DNA reads TGTGCCAGCAGCCAAGACCTGGGACAGGGTCTGGCCGGGGAGCTGTTTTTT.

V gene TRBV19 combines with J gene TRBJ1-1, with 9 bases fitting TRBD1. The CDR3 contains 18 residues. Trimming removed 4 bases from V and 0 bases from J; junction bases left unmatched: 12. Germline values: CDR1 LNHDA, CDR2 SQIVND (reference sequence). CDR3 DNA: TGTGCCAGTAGTAGGGTCTTCTCGGACAGGGGAATGAACACTGAAGCTTTCTTT. This codes for CASSRVFSDRGMNTEAFF. Full variable domain (remainder filled in from reference TRBV19 and TRBJ1-1): DGGITQSPKYLFRKEGQNVTLSCEQNLNHDAMYWYRQDPGQGLRLIYYSQIVNDFQKGDIAEGYSVSREKKESFPLTVTSAQKNPTAFYLCASSRVFSDRGMNTEAFFGQGTRLTVV.

This clone was found once. This chain connects TRBV7-2 to TRBJ2-5; either TRBD1 or TRBD2 may fit D (6 bases each). Per the germline V gene, CDR1 is SGHTA and CDR2 is FQGNSA. CDR3 length: 15 residues. Trimming left V 6 bases short and J 5 bases short, with 19 bases between. The CDR3 loop is CASSHSGGHAETQYF. CDR3 nucleotides: TGTGCCAGCAGTCATTCCGGGGGCCACGCTGAGACCCAGTACTTC.

The chain employs TRBV5-4 and TRBJ2-2, with D uncertain. The V gene's germline CDR1 is SGHNT and CDR2 YYREEE (reference sequence). Deletions cut 4 bases from V and 7 bases from J, with 5 bases between. This CDR3 is built from 11 residues. The CDR3: CASSAGGELFF. The CDR3 nucleotides are TGTGCCAGCAGCGCCGGCGGGGAGCTGTTTTTT.

As regards this clone: The junction and the germline gene differ at one end; a read error may be behind it. The J gene is TRBJ1-2, the V gene TRBV12-3 or TRBV12-4; TRBD1 agrees at 10 bases. The CDR3 covers 12 residues. The CDR3 sequence: CASSRGQGPGAF. CDR3 bases: TGTGCCAGCAGCCGGGGACAGGGGCCGGGCGCCTTC.

This sequence joins TRBV7-2 and TRBJ2-5; 7 bases match TRBD1. V dropped 7 bases and J dropped 0; count of bases not matched to a gene: 8. CDR1 is SGHTA, CDR2 FQGNSA, per germline. The CDR3 consists of 15 residues. CDR3 region: CASIPGQKYQETQYF. The CDR3 nucleotides read TGTGCCAGCATCCCGGGACAGAAGTACCAAGAGACCCAGTACTTC.

This sequence joins TRBV5-1 and TRBJ2-5, with 8 bases lining up with TRBD1. The CDR3 covers 14 residues. V dropped 4 bases and J dropped 4; count of bases not matched to a gene: 6. Germline CDR1 reads SGHRS; CDR2 reads YFSETQ. The CDR3: CASSPDRVLETQYF. In DNA form, the CDR3 reads TGCGCCAGCAGCCCGGACAGGGTTTTAGAGACCCAGTACTTC.

V and J are TRBV6-5 and TRBJ2-7, with D possibly TRBD1 on 5 matching bases. CDR3 length: 15 amino acids. Trimming shortened V by 8 bases and J by 2 bases, and 19 bases separated the two germline ends. The germline V gene has CDR1 MNHEY and CDR2 SVGAGI. CDR3 sequence reads: CASSWGGAQAYEQYF. CDR3 coding DNA: TGTGCCAGCTCATGGGGCGGAGCTCAAGCCTACGAGCAGTACTTC.

V usage is TRBV20-1 and J usage is TRBJ1-2; D not certain. CDR1 is DFQATT and CDR2 is SNEGSKA in the germline V gene (reference sequence). This CDR3 has 11 residues. V gave up 5 bases and J gave up 2 bases, with 6 bases separating them. This CDR3 reads CSAEDNYGYTF. The CDR3 DNA reads as TGCAGTGCTGAAGACAACTATGGCTACACCTTC.

The chain has TRBV24-1 and TRBJ2-1; 8 nucleotides align to TRBD2. The CDR3 is 14 residues long. V lost 3 bases, J lost 10 bases, and 7 bases stayed unmatched. Germline CDR1 is KGHDR and CDR2 is SFDVKD. DNA of the CDR3: TGTGCCACCAGTGATGGACTAGCAGCCGGCGAGCAGTTCTTC. Translating it yields CATSDGLAAGEQFF.

The J gene is TRBJ2-2, the V gene TRBV9; D is possibly TRBD2 (5 bases). The CDR3 loop spans 16 amino acids. Trimming took off 0 bases at V and 5 bases at J, with 14 bases between the two ends. Germline-derived CDR1 and CDR2 are SGDLS and YYNGEE. CDR3 nucleotide sequence: TGTGCCAGCAGCGTAGAACCGGGGTCAAGGACCGGGGAGCTGTTTTTT. Its translation: CASSVEPGSRTGELFF.

CDR3 in amino acids: CASSLQASSYEQYF. For the CDR3, the DNA is TGCGCCAGCAGCTTGCAAGCCAGCTCCTACGAGCAGTACTTC. V is TRBV5-1 and J is TRBJ2-7, with D unresolved. The CDR3 covers 14 residues. Trimming removed 1 base from V and 0 bases from J, with 8 bases in between. In germline, CDR1 is SGHRS, CDR2 YFSETQ.

The chain links TRBV15 to TRBJ2-7; 7 bases map to TRBD2. Germline values: CDR1 LNHNV, CDR2 YYDKDF (reference sequence). There are 15 residues in the CDR3. After removal of 1 base from V and 2 bases from J, the junction contained 5 bases not matched to a gene. The CDR3 bases are TGTGCCACCAGCAGAGGGGAGGGGCTGGCCTACGAGCAGTACTTC. Translated: CATSRGEGLAYEQYF.

This sequence joins TRBV7-9 and TRBJ1-6; 11 bases match TRBD1. Germline CDR1 and CDR2: SEHNR and FQNEAQ (reference sequence). The CDR3 totals 17 residues. Germline trimming cut 1 base from V and 9 bases from J; bases unmatched to any gene: 8. CDR3 sequence: CASSLDSGQGVGSPLHF. DNA for the CDR3: TGTGCCAGCAGCTTAGATTCGGGACAGGGGGTTGGTTCACCCCTCCACTTT.

The chain links TRBV7-8 to TRBJ2-2, with D perhaps TRBD1 or TRBD2 (5 bases each). Trimming left V 1 base short and J 4 bases short, with 7 bases between. Germline values: CDR1 SGHVS, CDR2 FQNEAQ. The CDR3 has 14 amino acids. The CDR3: CASSLEGTTGELFF. For the CDR3, the DNA is TGTGCCAGCAGCTTAGAGGGGACCACCGGGGAGCTGTTTTTT.